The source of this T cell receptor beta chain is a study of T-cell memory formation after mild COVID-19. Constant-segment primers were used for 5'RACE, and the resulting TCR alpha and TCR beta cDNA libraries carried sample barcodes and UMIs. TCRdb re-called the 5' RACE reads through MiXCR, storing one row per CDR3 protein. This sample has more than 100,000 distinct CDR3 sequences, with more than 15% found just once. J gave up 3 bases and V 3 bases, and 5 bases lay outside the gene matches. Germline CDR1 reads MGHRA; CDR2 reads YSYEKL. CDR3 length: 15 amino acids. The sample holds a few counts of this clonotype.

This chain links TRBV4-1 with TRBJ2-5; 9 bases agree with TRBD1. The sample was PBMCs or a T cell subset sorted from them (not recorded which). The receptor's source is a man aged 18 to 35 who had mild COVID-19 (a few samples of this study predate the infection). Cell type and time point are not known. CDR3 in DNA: TGCGCCAGCAGCCAGCCTGGGACAGGGAAAGAGACCCAGTACTTC. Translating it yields CASSQPGTGKETQYF.